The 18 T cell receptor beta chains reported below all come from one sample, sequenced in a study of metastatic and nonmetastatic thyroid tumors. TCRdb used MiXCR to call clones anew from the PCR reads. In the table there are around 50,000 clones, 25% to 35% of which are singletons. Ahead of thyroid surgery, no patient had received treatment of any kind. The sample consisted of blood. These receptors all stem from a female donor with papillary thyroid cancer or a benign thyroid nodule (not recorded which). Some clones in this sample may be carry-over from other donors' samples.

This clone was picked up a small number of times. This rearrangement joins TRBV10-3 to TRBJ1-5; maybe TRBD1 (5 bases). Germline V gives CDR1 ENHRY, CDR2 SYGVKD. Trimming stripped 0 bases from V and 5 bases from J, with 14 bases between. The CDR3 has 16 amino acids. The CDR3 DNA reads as TGTGCCATCAGTGAGTCGACAGATTCCACGGATCAGCCCCAGCATTTT. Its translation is CAISESTDSTDQPQHF.

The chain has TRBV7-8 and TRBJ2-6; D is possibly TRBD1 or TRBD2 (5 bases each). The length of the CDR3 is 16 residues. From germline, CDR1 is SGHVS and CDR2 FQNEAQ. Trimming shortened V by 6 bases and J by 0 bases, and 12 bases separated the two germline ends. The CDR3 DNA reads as TGTGCCAGCAGGGCAAGGGACCTCTCTGGGGCCAACGTCCTGACTTTC. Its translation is CASRARDLSGANVLTF.

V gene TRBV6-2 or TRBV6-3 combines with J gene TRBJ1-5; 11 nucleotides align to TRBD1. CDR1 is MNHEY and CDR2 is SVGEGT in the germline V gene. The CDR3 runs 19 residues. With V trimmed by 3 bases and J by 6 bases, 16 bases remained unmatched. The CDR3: CASSYTPGQGVADSQPQHF. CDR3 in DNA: TGTGCCAGCAGTTATACCCCGGGACAGGGGGTTGCGGATAGTCAGCCCCAGCATTTT.

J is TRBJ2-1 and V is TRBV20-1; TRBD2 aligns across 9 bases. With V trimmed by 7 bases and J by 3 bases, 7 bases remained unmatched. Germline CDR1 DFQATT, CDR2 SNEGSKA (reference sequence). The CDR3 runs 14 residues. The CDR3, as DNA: TGCAGTGTCGTTAGCGGGAGCAACTACAATGAGCAGTTCTTC. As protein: CSVVSGSNYNEQFF.

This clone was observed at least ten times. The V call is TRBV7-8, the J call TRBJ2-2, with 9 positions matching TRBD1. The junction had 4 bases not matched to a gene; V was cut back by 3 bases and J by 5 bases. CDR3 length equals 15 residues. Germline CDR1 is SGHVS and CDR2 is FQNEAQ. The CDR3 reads CASSLRDRVTGELFF. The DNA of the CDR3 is TGTGCCAGCAGCTTGCGGGACAGGGTGACCGGGGAGCTGTTTTTT.

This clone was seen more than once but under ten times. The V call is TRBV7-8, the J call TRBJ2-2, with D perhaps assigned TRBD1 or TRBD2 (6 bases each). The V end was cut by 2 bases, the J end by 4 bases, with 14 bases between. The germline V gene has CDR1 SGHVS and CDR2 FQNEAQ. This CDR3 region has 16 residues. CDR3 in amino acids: CASSLRTGRSTGELFF. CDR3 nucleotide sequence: TGTGCCAGCAGCTTAAGAACAGGGAGGTCCACCGGGGAGCTGTTTTTT.

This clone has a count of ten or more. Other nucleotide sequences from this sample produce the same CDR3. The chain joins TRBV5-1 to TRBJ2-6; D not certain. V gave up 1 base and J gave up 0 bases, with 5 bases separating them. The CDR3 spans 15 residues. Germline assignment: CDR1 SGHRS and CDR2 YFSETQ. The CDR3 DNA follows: TGCGCCAGCAGCTTGTCGCTCTCTGGGGCCAACGTCCTGACTTTC. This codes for CASSLSLSGANVLTF.

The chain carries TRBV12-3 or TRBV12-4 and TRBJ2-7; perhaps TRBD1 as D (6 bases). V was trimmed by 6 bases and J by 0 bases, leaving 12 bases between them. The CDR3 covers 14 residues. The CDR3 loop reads CASSTQGSSYEQYF. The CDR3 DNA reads TGTGCCAGCAGCACCCAGGGGAGCTCCTACGAGCAGTACTTC.

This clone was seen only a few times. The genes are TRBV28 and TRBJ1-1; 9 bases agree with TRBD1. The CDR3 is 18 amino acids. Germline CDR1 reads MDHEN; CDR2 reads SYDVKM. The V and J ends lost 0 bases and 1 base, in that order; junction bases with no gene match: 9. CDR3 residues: CASSLWETGGGENTEAFF. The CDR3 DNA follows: TGTGCCAGCAGTTTATGGGAAACAGGGGGCGGTGAGAACACTGAAGCTTTCTTT.

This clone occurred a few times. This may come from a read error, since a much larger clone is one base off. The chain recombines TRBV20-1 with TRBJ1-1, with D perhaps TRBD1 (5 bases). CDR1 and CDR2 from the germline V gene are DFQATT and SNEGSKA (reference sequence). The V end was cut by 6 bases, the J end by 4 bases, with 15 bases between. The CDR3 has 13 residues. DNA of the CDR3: TGCAGTGCCCCAGGAGGGGCGGGCACTGAAGCTTTCTTT. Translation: CSAPGGAGTEAFF.

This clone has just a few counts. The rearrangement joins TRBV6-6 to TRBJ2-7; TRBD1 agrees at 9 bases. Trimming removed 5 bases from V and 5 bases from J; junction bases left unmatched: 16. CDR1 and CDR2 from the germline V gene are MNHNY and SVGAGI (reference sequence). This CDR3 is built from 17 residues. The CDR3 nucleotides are TGTGCCAGCAGTCCTACAACCCCGGGACAGGGTCTAGACGAGCAGTACTTC. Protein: CASSPTTPGQGLDEQYF.

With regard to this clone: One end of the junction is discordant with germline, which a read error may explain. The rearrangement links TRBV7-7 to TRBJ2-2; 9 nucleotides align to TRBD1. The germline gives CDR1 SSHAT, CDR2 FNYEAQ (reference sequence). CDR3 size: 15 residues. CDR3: CASSGGQGITGELFF. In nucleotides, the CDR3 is TGTGCTAGCAGCGGAGGACAGGGGATCACCGGGGAGCTGTTTTTT.

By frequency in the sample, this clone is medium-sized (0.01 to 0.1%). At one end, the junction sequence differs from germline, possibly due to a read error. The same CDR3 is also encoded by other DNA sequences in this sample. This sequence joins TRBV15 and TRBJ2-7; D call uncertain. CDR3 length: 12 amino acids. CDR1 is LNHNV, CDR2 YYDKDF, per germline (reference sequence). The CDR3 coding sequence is TGTGCCACCAGCCCTCCTTCCTTCGAGCAGTACTTC. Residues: CATSPPSFEQYF.

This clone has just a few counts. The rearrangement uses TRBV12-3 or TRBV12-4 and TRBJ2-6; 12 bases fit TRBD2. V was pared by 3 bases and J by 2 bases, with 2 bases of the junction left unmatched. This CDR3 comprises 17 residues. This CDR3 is CASSFGLAGTGANVLTF. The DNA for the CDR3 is TGTGCCAGCAGTTTCGGACTAGCGGGAACTGGGGCCAACGTCCTGACTTTC.

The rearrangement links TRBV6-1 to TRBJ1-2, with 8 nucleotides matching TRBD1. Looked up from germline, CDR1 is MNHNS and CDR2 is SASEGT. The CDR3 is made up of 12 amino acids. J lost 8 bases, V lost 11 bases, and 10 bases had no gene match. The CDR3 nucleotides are TGTGCCGTGACGACAGGGGAGGGAGGCTACACCTTC. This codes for CAVTTGEGGYTF.

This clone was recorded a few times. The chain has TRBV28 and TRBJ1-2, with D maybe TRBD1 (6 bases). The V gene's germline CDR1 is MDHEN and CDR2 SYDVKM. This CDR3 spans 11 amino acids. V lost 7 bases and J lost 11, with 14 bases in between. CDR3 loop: CASKTGRGYTF. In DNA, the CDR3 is TGTGCCAGCAAAACAGGGCGGGGGTACACCTTC.

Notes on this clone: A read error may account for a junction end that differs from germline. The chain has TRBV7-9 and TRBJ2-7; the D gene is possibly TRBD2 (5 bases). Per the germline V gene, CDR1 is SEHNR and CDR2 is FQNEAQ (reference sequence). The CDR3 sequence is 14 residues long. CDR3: CASSPQRAVYEHYF. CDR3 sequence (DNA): TGTGCCAGCAGCCCCCAGAGGGCCGTCTACGAGCATTACTTC. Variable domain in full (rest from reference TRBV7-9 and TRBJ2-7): DTGVSQNPRHKITKRGQNVTFRCDPISEHNRLYWYRQTLGQGPEFLTYFQNEAQLEKSRLLSDRFSAERPKGSFSTLEIQRTEQGDSAMYLCASSPQRAVYEHYFGPGTRLTVT.

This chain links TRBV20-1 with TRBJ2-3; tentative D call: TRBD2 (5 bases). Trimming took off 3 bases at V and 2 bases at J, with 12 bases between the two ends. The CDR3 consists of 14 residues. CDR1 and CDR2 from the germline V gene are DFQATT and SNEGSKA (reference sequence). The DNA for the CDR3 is TGCAGTGCTAGTGGTCGAGGGAACACAGATACGCAGTATTTT. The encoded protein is CSASGRGNTDTQYF.